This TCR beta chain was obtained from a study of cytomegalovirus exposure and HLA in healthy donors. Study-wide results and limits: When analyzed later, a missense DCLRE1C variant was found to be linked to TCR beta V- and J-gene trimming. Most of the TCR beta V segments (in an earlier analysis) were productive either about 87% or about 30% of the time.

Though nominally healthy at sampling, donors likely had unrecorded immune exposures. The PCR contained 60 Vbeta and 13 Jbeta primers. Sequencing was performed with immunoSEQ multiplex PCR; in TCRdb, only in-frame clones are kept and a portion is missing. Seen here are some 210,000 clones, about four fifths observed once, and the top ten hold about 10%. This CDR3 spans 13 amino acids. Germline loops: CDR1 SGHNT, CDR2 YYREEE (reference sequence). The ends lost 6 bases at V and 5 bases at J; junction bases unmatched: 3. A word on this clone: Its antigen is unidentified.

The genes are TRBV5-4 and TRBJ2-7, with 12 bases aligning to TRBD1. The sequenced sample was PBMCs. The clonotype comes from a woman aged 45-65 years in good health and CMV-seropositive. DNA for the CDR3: TGTGCCAGCACGGGACAGGGGGCCGACGAGCAGTACTTC. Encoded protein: CASTGQGADEQYF.